The 16 T cell receptor beta chains reported below all come from one sample, sequenced in a study of T cell changes during pregnancy in multiple sclerosis. Assay used: immunoSEQ multiplex PCR; TCRdb lists only in-frame clones, some missing. The sample lists fewer than 75,000 clones, 90% to 95% occurring once. Specimen: CD8+ T cells from peripheral blood mononuclear cells, collected before pregnancy. All receptors come from a female donor with multiple sclerosis, enrolled in a pregnancy study.

The gene calls are TRBV29-1 and TRBJ1-2; 8 nucleotides match TRBD1. Germline CDR1 is SQVTM and CDR2 is ANQGSEA. The CDR3 length is 13 residues. Trimming cost V 3 bases and J 4 bases; bases outside gene matches: 4. The CDR3 nucleotides are TGCAGCGTTGAGACAGGGGCATTCTATGGCTACACCTTC. Protein sequence: CSVETGAFYGYTF.

This chain joins TRBV9 and TRBJ1-2; D remains unclear. Germline assignment: CDR1 SGDLS and CDR2 YYNGEE. CDR3 length: 13 amino acids. V was clipped by 4 bases and J by 1 base, with 8 bases between them. The CDR3 sequence: CASSPEDNYGYTF. The CDR3 DNA sequence: TGTGCCAGCAGCCCGGAGGATAACTATGGCTACACCTTC.

V is TRBV7-9 and J is TRBJ1-2; D gene uncertain. Germline CDR1 reads SEHNR; CDR2 reads FQNEAQ (reference sequence). This CDR3 has 11 amino acids. Trimming took 2 bases from V and 8 from J, leaving 6 bases between them. The DNA of the CDR3 is TGTGCCAGCAGCTTAATGGGCGGCTACACCTTC. This gives the protein CASSLMGGYTF.

The chain employs TRBV21-1 and TRBJ2-7; the table's D call, TRBD2, was not checked against the DNA. TRBV21-1 is a recognized pseudogene. This CDR3 has 13 amino acids. The CDR3 reads CASSKALDFEQYF. DNA of the CDR3: TGTGCCAGCAGCAAAGCCCTAGACTTCGAGCAGTACTTC.

V and J are TRBV9 and TRBJ2-7; 7 bases align to TRBD1. CDR3 length: 14 amino acids. In germline, CDR1 is SGDLS, CDR2 YYNGEE. Unmatched junction bases numbered 7, after V lost 4 bases and J lost 3 bases. For the CDR3, the DNA is TGTGCCAGCAGCCCTGGACAGGCGCACTACGAGCAGTACTTC. This sequence encodes CASSPGQAHYEQYF.

The gene calls are TRBV12-5 and TRBJ1-5; D gene ambiguous. CDR1 and CDR2 from the germline V gene are LGHNT and FRNRAP. Trimming took 1 base from V and 0 from J, leaving 7 bases between them. The CDR3 sequence is 15 residues long. The CDR3 coding sequence is TGTGCTAGTGGTTTGGATCAGATTAGCAATCAGCCCCAGCATTTT. As protein: CASGLDQISNQPQHF.

This clone was counted once. The rearrangement joins TRBV7-9 to TRBJ2-7, with TRBD1 matching over 7 bases. Trimming at V came to 0 bases and at J to 7 bases, leaving 3 bases not matched to a gene. Germline loops: CDR1 SEHNR, CDR2 FQNEAQ (reference sequence). The CDR3 covers 13 residues. CDR3 sequence reads: CASSLADRWEQYF. CDR3 in DNA: TGTGCCAGCAGCTTAGCGGACAGGTGGGAGCAGTACTTC. The full variable domain, its missing parts supplied by reference TRBV7-9 and TRBJ2-7, is DTGVSQNPRHKITKRGQNVTFRCDPISEHNRLYWYRQTLGQGPEFLTYFQNEAQLEKSRLLSDRFSAERPKGSFSTLEIQRTEQGDSAMYLCASSLADRWEQYFGPGTRLTVT.

The rearrangement links TRBV15 to TRBJ2-1; the D gene is possibly TRBD1 (5 bases). The V gene lost 5 bases and the J gene lost 5 bases, with 22 bases spanning the gap. Germline V lookup: CDR1 LNHNV, CDR2 YYDKDF (reference sequence). The CDR3 covers 17 residues. CDR3 protein: CATSEMGLLGVHNEQFF. The CDR3 region has the DNA TGTGCCACCAGCGAAATGGGCTTGCTAGGGGTCCACAATGAGCAGTTCTTC.

The chain recombines TRBV15 with TRBJ2-3; 7 bases are shared with TRBD2. The CDR3 contains 17 residues. CDR1 and CDR2 from the germline V gene are LNHNV and YYDKDF (reference sequence). V lost 0 bases to trimming and J lost 2 bases; unmatched junction nucleotides: 8. CDR3 loop: CATSRDQAGIHTDTQYF. The CDR3, as DNA: TGTGCCACCAGCAGAGATCAAGCGGGGATACACACAGATACGCAGTATTTT. Combining the CDR3 with reference TRBV15 and TRBJ2-3 gives the whole variable domain DAMVIQNPRYQVTQFGKPVTLSCSQTLNHNVMYWYQQKSSQAPKLLFHYYDKDFNNEADTPDNFQSRRPNTSFCFLDIRSPGLGDTAMYLCATSRDQAGIHTDTQYFGPGTRLTVL.

There are many counts of this clone. The chain employs TRBV2 and TRBJ1-4; D possibly corresponds to TRBD1 (5 bases). This CDR3 comprises 16 residues. The germline V gene has CDR1 SNHLY and CDR2 FYNNEI. V lost 3 bases, J lost 3 bases, and 14 bases lay in between. CDR3: CASSEGTQSSNEKLFF. CDR3 nucleotides: TGTGCCAGCAGTGAGGGGACTCAGAGTTCTAATGAAAAACTGTTTTTT.

The CDR3 reads CASSLARGRMETQYF. The CDR3 nucleotides are TGTGCCAGCAGCTTAGCTAGGGGGCGCATGGAGACCCAGTACTTC. The rearrangement joins TRBV7-6 to TRBJ2-5; 7 positions agree with TRBD1. This CDR3 comprises 15 residues. With V trimmed by 0 bases and J by 5 bases, 6 bases remained unmatched. Germline V gene lookup returns CDR1 SGHVS and CDR2 FNYEAQ. The full variable domain, completed using reference TRBV7-6 and TRBJ2-5, is GAGVSQSPRYKVTKRGQDVALRCDPISGHVSLYWYRQALGQGPEFLTYFNYEAQQDKSGLPNDRFSAERPEGSISTLTIQRTEQRDSAMYRCASSLARGRMETQYFGPGTRLLVL.

This chain connects TRBV9 to TRBJ1-6; 7 positions match TRBD1. With V trimmed by 4 bases and J by 6 bases, 7 bases remained unmatched. CDR1 SGDLS and CDR2 YYNGEE come from the germline V gene. The CDR3 has 15 amino acids. As DNA, the CDR3 is TGTGCCAGCAGCCCTACAGGGGTCGTTAATTCACCCCTCCACTTT. Protein product: CASSPTGVVNSPLHF.

The gene calls are TRBV4-1 and TRBJ2-7; perhaps TRBD2 as D (6 bases). CDR1 is MGHRA, CDR2 YSYEKL, per germline. Trimming removed 1 base from V and 4 bases from J, with 8 bases in between. This CDR3 is 13 amino acids long. The CDR3 sequence: CASSQGAGYEQYF. The CDR3 DNA follows: TGCGCCAGCAGCCAAGGTGCGGGGTACGAGCAGTACTTC.

The chain carries TRBV9 and TRBJ2-7, with 9 bases fitting TRBD2. Germline V gene data show CDR1 as SGDLS and CDR2 as YYNGEE. This CDR3 contains 14 residues. Trimming cost V 3 bases and J 0 bases; bases outside gene matches: 1. CDR3 in amino acids: CASSGGLASYEQYF. The CDR3, as DNA: TGTGCCAGCAGCGGGGGACTAGCCTCCTACGAGCAGTACTTC. The whole variable domain, filled in from reference TRBV9 and TRBJ2-7, reads DSGVTQTPKHLITATGQRVTLRCSPRSGDLSVYWYQQSLDQGLQFLIQYYNGEERAKGNILERFSAQQFPDLHSELNLSSLELGDSALYFCASSGGLASYEQYFGPGTRLTVT.

V usage is TRBV5-4 and J usage is TRBJ2-7; D might be TRBD1 (6 bases). CDR3 length equals 13 residues. V lost 4 bases and J 1 base, leaving 9 bases between the germline ends. Germline values: CDR1 SGHNT, CDR2 YYREEE (reference sequence). The CDR3 DNA follows: TGTGCCAGCAGCCTAGACAGGTCCTACGAGCAGTACTTC. Protein product: CASSLDRSYEQYF.

The chain employs TRBV13 and TRBJ2-3, with 15 positions matching TRBD2. The CDR3 is 17 amino acids. V lost 4 bases, J lost 7 bases, and 9 bases stayed unmatched. From germline, CDR1 is PRHDT and CDR2 FYEKMQ (reference sequence). The CDR3 region is CASSWTSGGESRNTQYF. In DNA form, the CDR3 reads TGTGCCAGCAGCTGGACTAGCGGGGGGGAGAGTAGAAATACGCAGTATTTT.